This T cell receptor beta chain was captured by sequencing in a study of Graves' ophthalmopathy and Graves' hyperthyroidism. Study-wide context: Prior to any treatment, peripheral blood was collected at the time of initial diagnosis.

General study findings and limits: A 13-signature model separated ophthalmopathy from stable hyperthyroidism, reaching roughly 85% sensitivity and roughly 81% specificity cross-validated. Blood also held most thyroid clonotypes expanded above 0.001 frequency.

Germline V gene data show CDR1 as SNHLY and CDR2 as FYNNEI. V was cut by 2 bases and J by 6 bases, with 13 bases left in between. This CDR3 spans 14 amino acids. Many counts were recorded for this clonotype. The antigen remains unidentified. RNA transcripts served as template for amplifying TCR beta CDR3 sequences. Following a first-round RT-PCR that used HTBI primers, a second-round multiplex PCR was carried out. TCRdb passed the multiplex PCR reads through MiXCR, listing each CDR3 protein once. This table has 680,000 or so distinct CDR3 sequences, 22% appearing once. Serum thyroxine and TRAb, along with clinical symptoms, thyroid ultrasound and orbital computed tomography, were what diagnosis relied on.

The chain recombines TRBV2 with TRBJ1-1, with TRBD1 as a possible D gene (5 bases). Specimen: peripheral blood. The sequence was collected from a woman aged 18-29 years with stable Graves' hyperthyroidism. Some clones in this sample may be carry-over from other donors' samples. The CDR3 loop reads CASSESRQPPEAFF. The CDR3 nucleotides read TGTGCCAGCAGTGAATCTAGACAGCCACCTGAAGCTTTCTTT.